One and the same sample provided the 18 T cell receptor beta chains below, sequenced in a study of blood T cell repertoires in COVID-19. Profiled with immunoSEQ multiplex PCR; TCRdb holds only in-frame clones, not every one. The repertoire includes fewer than 200,000 clones, approximately 85% of them detected once, and about 9.4% sits in the top ten. The sequencing input was peripheral blood. The receptors stem from a woman of 80 years or more with acute or convalescent COVID-19.

The chain is built from TRBV6-5 and TRBJ2-7; unclear D gene. Germline values: CDR1 MNHEY, CDR2 SVGAGI. V was trimmed by 4 bases and J by 3 bases, leaving 4 bases between them. The CDR3 covers 11 residues. Here the CDR3 DNA reads TGTGCCAGCAGTTCGTTCTACGAGCAGTACTTC. It yields the protein CASSSFYEQYF.

This clone was observed a few times. The CDR3 nucleotides are TGTGCCAGCAGCTTGGCAGGGAACTATGGCTACACCTTC. Its protein product is CASSLAGNYGYTF. The chain links TRBV5-6 to TRBJ1-2; possible D gene TRBD1, 5 bases. Germline lookup yields CDR1 SGHDT and CDR2 YYEEEE. The V gene lost 0 bases and the J gene lost 2 bases, with 5 bases spanning the gap. This CDR3 has 13 residues. The entire variable domain, with the rest obtained from reference TRBV5-6 and TRBJ1-2, is as follows: DAGVTQSPTHLIKTRGQQVTLRCSPKSGHDTVSWYQQALGQGPQFIFQYYEEEERQRGNFPDRFSGHQFPNYSSELNVNALLLGDSALYLCASSLAGNYGYTFGSGTRLTVV.

This chain links TRBV19 with TRBJ2-2; 7 bases are a match to TRBD1. The junction had 1 base not matched to a gene; V was cut back by 2 bases and J by 1 base. The CDR3 has 15 amino acids. Germline V gene sequence: CDR1 LNHDA, CDR2 SQIVND (reference sequence). The CDR3, as DNA: TGTGCCAGTAGTATAAACAGGGGGAACACCGGGGAGCTGTTTTTT. This codes for CASSINRGNTGELFF.

On this clone: Additional DNA sequences in this sample encode the identical CDR3. The chain links TRBV30 to TRBJ1-2; no clear D gene. Trimming shortened V by 1 base and J by 4 bases, and 7 bases separated the two germline ends. CDR1 is GTSNPN and CDR2 is SVGIG in the germline V gene (reference sequence). This CDR3 spans 12 amino acids. This chain's CDR3 is CAWSGLSYGYTF. The CDR3 DNA reads as TGTGCCTGGAGTGGACTGAGCTATGGCTACACCTTC.

The CDR3 loop is CASSRDRNYGYTF. For the CDR3, the DNA is TGTGCCAGCAGCCGGGACAGGAACTATGGCTACACCTTC. J is TRBJ1-2 and V is TRBV5-4; 8 bases are shared with TRBD1. The CDR3 has 13 amino acids. V lost 4 bases and J lost 2; bases outside the gene matches: 1. The germline CDR1 and CDR2 sequences are SGHNT and YYREEE (reference sequence). The entire variable domain, with the rest obtained from reference TRBV5-4 and TRBJ1-2, is as follows: ETGVTQSPTHLIKTRGQQVTLRCSSQSGHNTVSWYQQALGQGPQFIFQYYREEENGRGNFPPRFSGLQFPNYSSELNVNALELDDSALYLCASSRDRNYGYTFGSGTRLTVV.

This clone came up once. The chain uses TRBV7-8 and TRBJ2-1; TRBD2 agrees at 7 bases. Germline V gives CDR1 SGHVS, CDR2 FQNEAQ. The CDR3 totals 17 residues. V dropped 0 bases and J dropped 3; count of bases not matched to a gene: 8. The DNA for the CDR3 is TGTGCCAGCAGCTTAGCGATTTCTAGCGGAATCTACAATGAGCAGTTCTTC. Encoded protein: CASSLAISSGIYNEQFF.

A single count supports this clone. This chain joins TRBV14 and TRBJ2-5; the D gene is possibly TRBD2 (6 bases). Germline V gene sequence: CDR1 SGHDN, CDR2 FVKESK. CDR3 length equals 17 residues. V lost 2 bases, J lost 1 base, and 17 bases lay in between. As DNA, the CDR3 is TGTGCCAGCAGCCAAATGCGGGGACCTAATATCCAAGAGACCCAGTACTTC. Translated: CASSQMRGPNIQETQYF.

This clone was seen a handful of times. The V call is TRBV27, the J call TRBJ2-7, with D possibly TRBD2 on 7 matching bases. Trimming removed 3 bases at V and 2 bases at J, with 8 bases between. Germline CDR1 reads MNHEY; CDR2 reads SMNVEV (reference sequence). CDR3 length: 13 residues. Here the CDR3 reads CASSLRGPYEQYF. For the CDR3, the DNA is TGTGCCAGCAGTTTGCGGGGGCCCTACGAGCAGTACTTC.

The chain carries TRBV7-2 and TRBJ2-3; 9 nucleotides align to TRBD2. Germline V gene lookup returns CDR1 SGHTA and CDR2 FQGNSA. V shed 5 bases and J 6 bases; nucleotides not matched to a gene: 12. The CDR3 length is 16 residues. CDR3: CASSLYPLAGADTQYF. CDR3 DNA sequence: TGTGCCAGCAGCCTCTACCCCTTAGCGGGAGCGGATACGCAGTATTTT.

The gene calls are TRBV7-2 and TRBJ2-5; tentative D call: TRBD2 (5 bases). Germline CDR1 SGHTA, CDR2 FQGNSA. V was trimmed by 1 base and J by 7 bases, leaving 7 bases between them. The CDR3 has 12 amino acids. The CDR3 sequence: CASSLVEGTQYF. The CDR3 DNA follows: TGTGCCAGCAGCTTAGTAGAGGGGACCCAGTACTTC.

The chain joins TRBV19 to TRBJ1-2; a weak D match, TRBD1 (5 bases). V gave up 6 bases and J gave up 4 bases, with 15 bases separating them. Germline V gives CDR1 LNHDA, CDR2 SQIVND (reference sequence). The CDR3 totals 14 residues. CDR3 residues: CASSSLTELYGYTF. CDR3 DNA: TGTGCCAGTAGCAGCTTGACAGAACTCTATGGCTACACCTTC.

This sequence joins TRBV6-5 and TRBJ1-2; TRBD1 aligns across 10 bases. In germline, CDR1 is MNHEY, CDR2 SVGAGI. J was trimmed by 4 bases and V by 5 bases; bases with no gene match: 1. This CDR3 contains 13 residues. The CDR3 is CASSRTGGYGYTF. The CDR3 nucleotides read TGTGCCAGCAGTAGGACAGGGGGCTATGGCTACACCTTC.

The V call is TRBV27, the J call TRBJ1-6; TRBD1 matches 7 bases. CDR1 and CDR2 (germline): MNHEY, SMNVEV (reference sequence). J gave up 6 bases and V 2 bases, and 1 base lay outside the gene matches. The CDR3 covers 14 residues. CDR3 in amino acids: CASSLQGGNSPLHF. The CDR3 DNA reads as TGTGCCAGCAGTTTACAGGGGGGTAATTCACCCCTCCACTTT.

This clone was seen just once. The limits of the CDR3 on the DNA are not certain, so only TCRdb's listed CDR3 is given. The genes are TRBV18 and TRBJ1-1; TRBD1 is the table's D call, not checked against the DNA. Germline-derived CDR1 and CDR2 are KGHSH and LQKENI. The CDR3 contains 17 residues when both ends are counted. The CDR3 region is CASSPPFGPGPNTEAFF.

V usage is TRBV5-6 and J usage is TRBJ2-2; D gene ambiguous. The CDR3 extends over 12 amino acids. CDR1 is SGHDT and CDR2 is YYEEEE in the germline V gene. V was shortened by 0 bases and J by 8 bases, with 5 bases between the two germline ends. DNA of the CDR3: TGTGCCAGCAGCTTGGCCCGTGGGGAGCTGTTTTTT. Amino acids: CASSLARGELFF.

This clone came up once. The chain joins TRBV18 to TRBJ1-2, with a possible D match to TRBD1 (5 bases). V shed 4 bases and J shed 3 bases, with 12 bases lying between them. The CDR3 is made up of 14 amino acids. Germline V gene data show CDR1 as KGHSH and CDR2 as LQKENI. The DNA for the CDR3 is TGTGCCAGCTCACTTCTCAGGGAAGACTATGGCTACACCTTC. Its protein product is CASSLLREDYGYTF.

V gene TRBV9 combines with J gene TRBJ2-7; D is possibly TRBD2 (5 bases). This CDR3 comprises 12 residues. Germline loops: CDR1 SGDLS, CDR2 YYNGEE. V lost 4 bases, J lost 0 bases, and 5 bases lay in between. CDR3 nucleotide sequence: TGTGCCAGCAGCCGGGACTCCTACGAGCAGTACTTC. This translates into CASSRDSYEQYF.

This clone was recorded only once. The chain employs TRBV24-1 and TRBJ1-2; 7 positions agree with TRBD1. CDR1 and CDR2 from the germline V gene are KGHDR and SFDVKD. CDR3 length equals 12 residues. V lost 4 bases and J lost 8; bases outside the gene matches: 3. The CDR3 protein is CATSEPGQGYTF. In DNA, the CDR3 is TGTGCCACCAGTGAGCCGGGACAGGGCTACACCTTC.